Below are 31 T cell receptor beta chains sequenced from a single sample in a study of blood T cell repertoires in COVID-19 (TCRdb year 2020). The library came from the immunoSEQ multiplex PCR assay. The clones in this table, taken by TCRdb from immuneACCESS, are in-frame only. Not every clone is retained; where verified, under half of the shortfall comes from an unresolved V gene, and the cause of the rest is unknown. This sample is represented by roughly 570,000 clones; 85% to 90% of them were singletons. The ten largest clones take up roughly 8% of the sample. Sequenced input: peripheral blood. These receptors were taken from a woman between 50 and 59 years old with COVID-19, enrolled during active disease.

This clone was recorded only once. V gene TRBV27 combines with J gene TRBJ2-3, with a possible D match to TRBD2 (6 bases). V shed 10 bases and J shed 3 bases, with 11 bases lying between them. Germline lookup yields CDR1 MNHEY and CDR2 SMNVEV (reference sequence). This CDR3 is built from 12 residues. The CDR3 protein is CATRDLTDTQYF. The CDR3 bases are TGTGCCACCCGGGACTTAACAGATACGCAGTATTTT.

Details on this clone: This sample includes further DNA sequences coding for the same CDR3. The rearrangement links TRBV19 to TRBJ2-5; tentative D call: TRBD2 (6 bases). Germline assignment: CDR1 LNHDA and CDR2 SQIVND (reference sequence). V dropped 5 bases and J dropped 4 bases, with 11 bases sitting between them. The CDR3 is 13 amino acids. CDR3 DNA: TGTGCCAGTAGTTTACTAGCTGGAGAGACCCAGTACTTC. It specifies CASSLLAGETQYF.

The V gene is TRBV4-1, the J gene TRBJ2-4, with TRBD2 matching 8 bases. Germline CDR1 and CDR2: MGHRA and YSYEKL. The junction had 5 bases not matched to a gene; V was cut back by 1 base and J by 0 bases. The CDR3 loop spans 17 amino acids. The CDR3 nucleotides are TGCGCCAGCAGCCAAGGGTCCGGGGGGGAAGCCAAAAACATTCAGTACTTC. Translating it yields CASSQGSGGEAKNIQYF.

In regard to this clone: This same CDR3 is encoded by further DNA sequences in the sample. The J gene is TRBJ2-2, the V gene TRBV5-1, with 8 bases lining up with TRBD2. V shed 7 bases, J shed 0 bases, and the junction held 5 bases outside the gene matches. Germline values: CDR1 SGHRS, CDR2 YFSETQ. The CDR3 covers 15 residues. CDR3 in amino acids: CASRAGGANTGELFF. The CDR3 DNA sequence: TGCGCCAGCCGAGCCGGGGGGGCGAACACCGGGGAGCTGTTTTTT.

The chain joins TRBV6-4 to TRBJ2-3; 7 positions agree with TRBD1. The germline V gene has CDR1 MRHNA and CDR2 SNTAGT. V trimming: 6 bases; J trimming: 3 bases; junction bases outside the gene matches: 6. There are 14 residues in the CDR3. CDR3 in amino acids: CASSRRQGTDTQYF. CDR3 in DNA: TGTGCCAGCAGCCGACGACAGGGTACAGATACGCAGTATTTT.

This chain links TRBV7-9 with TRBJ2-7; TRBD1 agrees at 8 bases. Trimming removed 3 bases from V and 6 bases from J; junction bases left unmatched: 4. Germline CDR1 and CDR2: SEHNR and FQNEAQ (reference sequence). The CDR3 runs to 13 residues. The CDR3 DNA reads as TGTGCCAGCAGCTTGGGACAGGTCAGCGAGCAGTACTTC. Translating gives CASSLGQVSEQYF. Filled out from reference TRBV7-9 and TRBJ2-7, the complete variable domain reads DTGVSQNPRHKITKRGQNVTFRCDPISEHNRLYWYRQTLGQGPEFLTYFQNEAQLEKSRLLSDRFSAERPKGSFSTLEIQRTEQGDSAMYLCASSLGQVSEQYFGPGTRLTVT.

This clone was counted a single time. The chain has TRBV6-5 and TRBJ1-4; D remains ambiguous. Germline values: CDR1 MNHEY, CDR2 SVGAGI. The CDR3 contains 14 residues. V was shortened by 7 bases and J by 2 bases, with 11 bases between the two germline ends. CDR3 region: CASTIIGTNEKLFF. For the CDR3, the DNA is TGTGCCAGCACTATAATCGGGACTAATGAAAAACTGTTTTTT.

The chain links TRBV27 to TRBJ2-7; 7 bases map to TRBD2. The CDR3 runs 14 residues. CDR1 MNHEY and CDR2 SMNVEV come from the germline V gene (reference sequence). V dropped 7 bases and J dropped 1; count of bases not matched to a gene: 7. The CDR3 DNA sequence: TGTGCCAGCAAGCGGCTAGCGGTTTCCTACGAGCAGTACTTC. It specifies CASKRLAVSYEQYF.

V is TRBV11-3 and J is TRBJ1-4, with TRBD1 matching over 9 bases. This CDR3 spans 19 amino acids. The V gene's germline CDR1 is SGHNT and CDR2 YENEEA. Unmatched junction bases numbered 13, after V lost 5 bases and J lost 0 bases. CDR3 residues: CASSPGDRVPSSTNEKLFF. The CDR3, as DNA: TGTGCCAGCAGCCCGGGGGACAGGGTACCATCCTCAACTAATGAAAAACTGTTTTTT.

V is TRBV10-2 and J is TRBJ1-5; no firm D call. This CDR3 region has 15 residues. Germline CDR1 reads WSHSY; CDR2 reads SAAADI. The V end lost 2 bases, the J end lost 4 bases, and 12 bases lay between the germline ends. CDR3 sequence: CASSEAGTVNQPQHF. The DNA of the CDR3 is TGCGCCAGCAGTGAGGCGGGTACAGTTAATCAGCCCCAGCATTTT.

The J gene is TRBJ2-2, the V gene TRBV5-1; D may be TRBD1 (6 bases). V shed 0 bases and J shed 7 bases, with 16 bases lying between them. The CDR3 runs to 16 residues. Looked up from germline, CDR1 is SGHRS and CDR2 is YFSETQ. The CDR3 DNA is TGCGCCAGCAGCTTGGATTATCCAGGGGAGTACGGGGAGCTGTTTTTT. This sequence encodes CASSLDYPGEYGELFF.

The V gene is TRBV4-2, the J gene TRBJ1-2, with 7 bases matching TRBD1. Trimming removed 4 bases from V and 2 bases from J; junction bases left unmatched: 4. Per the germline V gene, CDR1 is LGHNA and CDR2 is YNFKEQ. The CDR3 runs 14 residues. In DNA form, the CDR3 reads TGTGCCAGCAGCCCCCGCAGGGGGAACTATGGCTACACCTTC. Amino acids: CASSPRRGNYGYTF.

This clone has only a few counts. The sample contains more than one DNA sequence encoding this CDR3. The rearrangement uses TRBV6-5 and TRBJ1-1, with TRBD1 matching 7 bases. The length of the CDR3 is 13 residues. The germline gives CDR1 MNHEY, CDR2 SVGAGI. V shed 5 bases and J 1 base; nucleotides not matched to a gene: 1. The CDR3: CASSRQGNTEAFF. Written as DNA, the CDR3 is TGTGCCAGCAGTCGACAGGGGAACACTGAAGCTTTCTTT.

In this sample, this clone turned up once. The V gene is TRBV27, the J gene TRBJ1-1, with D tentatively TRBD1 (5 bases). V gave up 4 bases and J gave up 5 bases, with 8 bases separating them. In germline, CDR1 is MNHEY, CDR2 SMNVEV (reference sequence). The CDR3 runs to 12 residues. CDR3 region: CASSSRGTEAFF. The CDR3 DNA follows: TGTGCCAGCAGTTCGCGGGGGACTGAAGCTTTCTTT.

This clone is a singleton in its sample. V is TRBV11-2 and J is TRBJ2-5; the match to TRBD1 covers 7 bases. Germline assignment: CDR1 SGHAT and CDR2 FQNNGV. V was pared by 3 bases and J by 5 bases, with 3 bases of the junction left unmatched. The CDR3 extends over 13 amino acids. The DNA of the CDR3 is TGTGCCAGCAGCTTGACAGGGTTGGAGACCCAGTACTTC. This gives the protein CASSLTGLETQYF. Together with reference TRBV11-2 and TRBJ2-5, the CDR3 gives the full variable domain: EAGVAQSPRYKIIEKRQSVAFWCNPISGHATLYWYQQILGQGPKLLIQFQNNGVVDDSQLPKDRFSAERLKGVDSTLKIQPAKLEDSAVYLCASSLTGLETQYFGPGTRLLVL.

In this sample, this clone turned up a few times. The chain employs TRBV5-4 and TRBJ1-5; D not resolved. V was shortened by 2 bases and J by 7 bases, with 16 bases between the two germline ends. Germline V gene lookup returns CDR1 SGHNT and CDR2 YYREEE (reference sequence). The CDR3 extends over 15 amino acids. This chain's CDR3 is CASSFGGFPGQPQHF. The CDR3 DNA follows: TGTGCCAGCAGCTTTGGCGGTTTTCCGGGGCAGCCCCAGCATTTT.

The genes are TRBV4-2 and TRBJ1-1; D not resolved. The CDR3 is made up of 15 amino acids. From germline, CDR1 is LGHNA and CDR2 YNFKEQ. V lost 6 bases, J lost 0 bases, and 14 bases lay in between. DNA of the CDR3: TGTGCCAGCAGGGGTTCTCTGCGGGTGAACACTGAAGCTTTCTTT. Protein: CASRGSLRVNTEAFF.

V gene TRBV6-5 combines with J gene TRBJ2-1; 7 positions agree with TRBD2. V was clipped by 2 bases and J by 9 bases; unmatched bases: 7. From germline, CDR1 is MNHEY and CDR2 SVGAGI. CDR3 size: 14 residues. The CDR3 region has the DNA TGTGCCAGCAGTTACCCTACACCGGGGGGTGAGCAGTTCTTC. Amino acids: CASSYPTPGGEQFF.

A note on this clone: Different DNA sequences within this sample yield the same CDR3. V gene TRBV7-2 combines with J gene TRBJ2-3, with D uncertain. CDR3 length: 14 residues. Trimming removed 0 bases at V and 3 bases at J, with 7 bases between. Germline CDR1 and CDR2: SGHTA and FQGNSA. CDR3 DNA: TGTGCCAGCAGCTTAGCGCGATTAACAGATACGCAGTATTTT. As protein: CASSLARLTDTQYF.

This chain joins TRBV3-1 (or the pseudogene TRBV3-2) and TRBJ1-1; possible D gene TRBD1, 6 bases. The CDR3 runs to 16 residues. V lost 1 base and J lost 0, with 12 bases in between. The germline gives CDR1 LGHDT, CDR2 YNNKEL (reference sequence). CDR3 amino acids: CASSQGRGLMNTEAFF. In nucleotides, the CDR3 is TGTGCCAGCAGCCAAGGCAGGGGTCTTATGAACACTGAAGCTTTCTTT.

The chain couples TRBV29-1 to TRBJ1-1; 9 bases fit TRBD1. V was clipped by 5 bases and J by 5 bases; unmatched bases: 9. This CDR3 spans 14 amino acids. CDR1 SQVTM and CDR2 ANQGSEA come from the germline V gene. CDR3 DNA: TGCAGCGTTTCAACAGGGGGCACGGGAACTGAAGCTTTCTTT. It is translated as CSVSTGGTGTEAFF.

The chain combines TRBV18 with TRBJ2-1; TRBD2 matches at 8 bases. The CDR3 consists of 14 residues. V was clipped by 4 bases and J by 7 bases; unmatched bases: 6. Looked up from germline, CDR1 is KGHSH and CDR2 is LQKENI. The CDR3: CASSLLPGGNEQFF. The CDR3 nucleotides are TGTGCCAGCTCACTATTACCGGGAGGGAATGAGCAGTTCTTC.

This chain connects TRBV7-8 to TRBJ1-1, with D possibly matching TRBD1 (5 bases). There are 12 residues in the CDR3. Germline CDR1 is SGHVS and CDR2 is FQNEAQ. Trimming pared 5 bases from V and 7 bases from J, leaving 11 bases between. This chain's CDR3 is CASSIQGFEAFF. In nucleotides, the CDR3 is TGTGCCAGCAGCATCCAGGGTTTTGAAGCTTTCTTT.

The gene calls are TRBV9 and TRBJ1-6; 9 nucleotides agree with TRBD1. Germline CDR1 is SGDLS and CDR2 is YYNGEE. The CDR3 spans 15 residues. V lost 3 bases to trimming and J lost 11 bases; unmatched junction nucleotides: 9. CDR3 nucleotides: TGTGCCAGCAGCGGGGTGACAGGGACAGGGACACCCCTCCACTTT. Translating gives CASSGVTGTGTPLHF.

The chain recombines TRBV9 with TRBJ1-3; unclear D gene. Germline V gives CDR1 SGDLS, CDR2 YYNGEE. Trimming took off 0 bases at V and 0 bases at J, with 7 bases between the two ends. This CDR3 is 15 amino acids long. The CDR3 DNA is TGTGCCAGCAGCGTAGAGGAGAGCTCTGGAAACACCATATATTTT. Encoded protein: CASSVEESSGNTIYF.

The chain links TRBV10-2 to TRBJ1-2; D gene unclear. This CDR3 spans 13 amino acids. Trimming cost V 3 bases and J 8 bases, with 13 bases left between them. The germline CDR1 and CDR2 sequences are WSHSY and SAAADI. The CDR3 region has the DNA TGCGCCAGCAGTGAAAACGGAGGGAGAGGCTACACCTTC. Its protein product is CASSENGGRGYTF.

The chain has TRBV18 and TRBJ1-3; 7 bases agree with TRBD1. Germline V CDR1 and CDR2: KGHSH, LQKENI. The CDR3 contains 17 residues. V shed 3 bases and J 0 bases; nucleotides not matched to a gene: 8. The CDR3 region has the DNA TGTGCCAGCTCACCGAACGGGGACAGAAGCTCTGGAAACACCATATATTTT. It translates to CASSPNGDRSSGNTIYF.

The chain joins TRBV5-6 to TRBJ1-2, with D unresolved. This CDR3 contains 13 residues. V lost 4 bases to trimming and J lost 4 bases, with 11 bases between them. CDR1 and CDR2 (germline): SGHDT, YYEEEE. CDR3 in DNA: TGTGCCAGCAGCCAGGTCTTTTCCTATGGCTACACCTTC. Translation: CASSQVFSYGYTF.

Only a few counts were recorded for this clone. The chain recombines TRBV7-9 with TRBJ1-1; D is unclear. The CDR3 spans 14 residues. The ends were cut back, 5 bases at V and 2 bases at J, with 12 bases in the middle. Germline V CDR1 and CDR2: SEHNR, FQNEAQ (reference sequence). CDR3: CASSPIGSNTEAFF. Here the CDR3 DNA reads TGTGCCAGCAGCCCGATAGGGAGCAACACTGAAGCTTTCTTT.

The rearrangement uses TRBV7-2 and TRBJ2-3; 8 bases match TRBD2. Germline assignment: CDR1 SGHTA and CDR2 FQGNSA. The trim removed 3 bases at V and 6 bases at J, leaving 5 bases unmatched. The CDR3 contains 14 residues. The DNA for the CDR3 is TGTGCCAGCAGCTTCCGGGGGGGGCTTGATACGCAGTATTTT. Residues: CASSFRGGLDTQYF.

This rearrangement joins TRBV5-4 to TRBJ2-1, with 8 bases identical to TRBD2. Germline CDR1 is SGHNT and CDR2 is YYREEE (reference sequence). The CDR3 totals 15 residues. V dropped 3 bases and J dropped 0; count of bases not matched to a gene: 2. For the CDR3, the DNA is TGTGCCAGCAGCTCTGGACTAGCCTCCTACAATGAGCAGTTCTTC. Translating gives CASSSGLASYNEQFF. The whole variable domain, remainder taken from reference TRBV5-4 and TRBJ2-1, is ETGVTQSPTHLIKTRGQQVTLRCSSQSGHNTVSWYQQALGQGPQFIFQYYREEENGRGNFPPRFSGLQFPNYSSELNVNALELDDSALYLCASSSGLASYNEQFFGPGTRLTVL.